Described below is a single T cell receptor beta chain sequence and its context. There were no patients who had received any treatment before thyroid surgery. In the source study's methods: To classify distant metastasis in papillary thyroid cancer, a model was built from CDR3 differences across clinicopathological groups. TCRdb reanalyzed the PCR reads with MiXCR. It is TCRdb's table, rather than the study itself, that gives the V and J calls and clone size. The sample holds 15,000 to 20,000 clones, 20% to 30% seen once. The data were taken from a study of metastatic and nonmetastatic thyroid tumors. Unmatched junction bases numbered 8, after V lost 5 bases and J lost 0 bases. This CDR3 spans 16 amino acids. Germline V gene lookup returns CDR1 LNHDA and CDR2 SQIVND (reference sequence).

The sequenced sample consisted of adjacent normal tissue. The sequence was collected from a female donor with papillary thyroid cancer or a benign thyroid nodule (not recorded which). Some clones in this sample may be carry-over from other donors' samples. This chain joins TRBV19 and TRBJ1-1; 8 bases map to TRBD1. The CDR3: CASSESGTGLNTEAFF. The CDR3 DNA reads TGTGCCAGTAGTGAATCCGGGACAGGCTTGAACACTGAAGCTTTCTTT.